The 19 T cell receptor beta chains given below trace back to one sample, sequenced in a study of tumor-infiltrating lymphocytes in primary liver carcinoma. A primer in the constant region served to generate TCR beta cDNA from 500 ng of total RNA. Nested multiplex PCR, run for three rounds with slightly modified ARM-PCR, yielded TCR beta libraries. The opening two PCR rounds, about 10 cycles each, paired TRBV1-TRBV30 forward primers with a C-beta reverse primer. Using its own MiXCR run on the multiplex PCR reads, TCRdb lists one record per CDR3 protein. There are about 320,000 distinct CDR3 sequences in the sample; 65% occur only once, and 9% lies in the top ten. The blood RNA (from unsorted whole blood) was obtained, and germline DNA was also extracted. The sequenced sample was peripheral blood. These receptors originate from a man aged 35-49 years with primary liver carcinoma and hepatitis B virus infection.

As regards this clonotype: A junction boundary mismatches the germline segment, possibly from a read error. This chain uses TRBV6-1 with TRBJ2-4; D uncertain. Germline V lookup: CDR1 MNHNS, CDR2 SASEGT. This CDR3 comprises 12 residues. CDR3 sequence (DNA): TGTGCCAACAGTGAAGTAGTTGACTTTCAGTACTTC. It translates to CANSEVVDFQYF.

In regard to this clonotype: A much larger clone lies a single base off, so this may be a read error. V is TRBV4-3 and J is TRBJ2-7; 7 nucleotides match TRBD2. The CDR3 has 15 amino acids. Germline CDR1 and CDR2: LGHNA and YSLEER. DNA of the CDR3: TGCGCCAGGAGCCAAGAGGTAGCGGGTATTTACGAGCAGTACTTC. Encoded protein: CARSQEVAGIYEQYF.

Comment on this clonotype: The DNA is left out, because the CDR3 cannot be placed on it with certainty; the CDR3 is given as TCRdb lists it. The V gene is TRBV6-5, the J gene TRBJ1-2; TRBD1, the D gene given by the table, was not confirmed from the DNA. The CDR3 totals 16 residues, both ends included. Per the germline V gene, CDR1 is MNHEY and CDR2 is SVGAGI. The CDR3 reads CAISSGVGVVNYGCTF.

This clonotype was seen many times. The chain links TRBV6-1 to TRBJ2-2; D is undetermined. The length of the CDR3 is 14 residues. Looked up from germline, CDR1 is MNHNS and CDR2 is SASEGT. Trimming left V 7 bases short and J 6 bases short, with 15 bases between. The CDR3 nucleotides read TGTGCCAGCACGTCCGAAAGGCTCGCCGGGGAGCTGTTTTTT. It codes for CASTSERLAGELFF.

The gene calls are TRBV11-2 and TRBJ2-2, with 7 bases that match TRBD1. CDR3 size: 15 residues. J was trimmed by 7 bases and V by 1 base; bases with no gene match: 6. Germline V gene sequence: CDR1 SGHAT, CDR2 FQNNGV. This CDR3 is CASSLARGRIGELFF. The CDR3 DNA sequence: TGTGCCAGCAGCTTAGCGAGGGGGCGGATCGGGGAGCTGTTTTTT.

This clonotype was picked up many times. V usage is TRBV4-3 and J usage is TRBJ2-1, with 10 bases identical to TRBD1. J was trimmed by 7 bases and V by 4 bases; bases with no gene match: 4. Germline V gene data show CDR1 as LGHNA and CDR2 as YSLEER. This CDR3 is 14 amino acids long. CDR3 in amino acids: CASSLDRGGNEQFF. The CDR3 nucleotides read TGCGCCAGCAGCCTGGACAGGGGGGGGAATGAGCAGTTCTTC.

Turning to this clonotype: A much larger clone lies one base from this, so it may be a read error. The CDR3 here is CASSLTAGLVYEQHF. The DNA of the CDR3 is TGTGCCAGCAGTCTGACGGCAGGTCTAGTGTACGAGCAGCACTTC. The chain joins TRBV6-6 to TRBJ2-7; no firm D call. Germline assignment: CDR1 MNHNY and CDR2 SVGAGI (reference sequence). There are 15 residues in the CDR3.

With respect to this clonotype: A read error may explain this, as a much larger clone is one base away. This sequence joins TRBV6-6 and TRBJ2-3; D unclear. The CDR3 is 13 residues long. Germline CDR1 is MNHNY and CDR2 is SVGAGI (reference sequence). V gave up 8 bases and J gave up 3 bases, with 12 bases separating them. CDR3 sequence reads: CASPRTETDTQYF. The CDR3, as DNA: TGTGCCAGCCCCCGGACGGAAACAGATACGCAGTATTTT.

For this clonotype: Just one base apart from a much larger clone, this may be a read error. The chain carries TRBV12-3 or TRBV12-4 and TRBJ2-7; D is ambiguous. The V and J ends lost 6 bases and 4 bases respectively, with 13 bases between them. This CDR3 has 13 residues. CDR3 in amino acids: CASRITVVYEQYF. Written as DNA, the CDR3 is TGTGCCAGCAGGATAACAGTGGTATACGAGCAGTACTTC.

In this sample, this clonotype turned up once. No conserved phenylalanine or tryptophan ends this CDR3, so it is likely a read error. The genes are TRBV5-1 and TRBJ1-1, with D hard to call. CDR1 is SGHRS and CDR2 is YFSETQ in the germline V gene. V gave up 5 bases and J gave up 1 base, with 9 bases separating them. The CDR3 is 13 residues long. CDR3 DNA: TGCGCCAGCAGTCCTATGACGAACACTGAAGCTTTCATA. Translating it yields CASSPMTNTEAFI.

This clonotype was seen at least ten times. The chain uses TRBV24-1 and TRBJ2-1; maybe TRBD2 (6 bases). The CDR3 consists of 11 residues. V was trimmed by 10 bases and J by 8 bases, leaving 11 bases between them. The V gene's germline CDR1 is KGHDR and CDR2 SFDVKD. CDR3 residues: CATGRDDEQFF. DNA of the CDR3: TGTGCCACGGGGCGGGATGATGAGCAGTTCTTC.

The chain has TRBV5-4 and TRBJ2-1; the D gene is possibly TRBD2 (5 bases). Germline lookup yields CDR1 SGHNT and CDR2 YYREEE (reference sequence). Trimming pared 3 bases from V and 1 base from J, leaving 11 bases between. CDR3 size: 15 residues. The DNA of the CDR3 is TGTGCCAGCAGCTCGTTAGCGATGTCCTACAATGAGCAGTTCTTC. Translation: CASSSLAMSYNEQFF.

As regards this clonotype: This could be a read error, since a much larger clone is one nucleotide away. J is TRBJ2-7 and V is TRBV30; D may correspond to TRBD1 or TRBD2 (5 bases each). This CDR3 comprises 13 residues. The germline CDR1 and CDR2 sequences are GTSNPN and SVGIG (reference sequence). The CDR3 region is CAWSDGASYELYF. The CDR3 nucleotides read TGTGCCTGGAGTGACGGGGCCTCCTACGAGCTGTACTTC. Using reference TRBV30 and TRBJ2-7 for the parts outside the CDR3, the full variable domain is SQTIHQWPATLVQPVGSPLSLECTVEGTSNPNLYWYRQAAGRGLQLLFYSVGIGQISSEVPQNLSASRPQDRQFILSSKKLLLSDSGFYLCAWSDGASYELYFGPGTRLTVT.

V usage is TRBV29-1 and J usage is TRBJ2-7; D assignment may be TRBD1 or TRBD2 (5 bases each). This CDR3 has 14 amino acids. The germline CDR1 and CDR2 sequences are SQVTM and ANQGSEA. CDR3 loop: CNVERGAPTYEQYF. CDR3 in DNA: TGCAATGTTGAGAGAGGGGCCCCTACTTACGAGCAGTACTTC.

For this clonotype: Without the conserved terminal phenylalanine or tryptophan, this CDR3 likely stems from a read error. The gene calls are TRBV29-1 and TRBJ1-6; D is perhaps TRBD1 (5 bases). CDR3 size: 15 residues. CDR1 is SQVTM, CDR2 ANQGSEA, per germline. The germline V and J ends were trimmed by 0 bases and 13 bases, with 19 bases remaining between them. The CDR3 region is CSVEDRGIPGSPLHS. CDR3 DNA sequence: TGCAGCGTTGAAGATCGGGGGATCCCTGGTAGCCCCCTCCACTCT.

For this clonotype: A much larger clone sits a single nucleotide away, making a read error possible. The chain recombines TRBV6-1 with TRBJ2-7; D is unclear. From germline, CDR1 is MNHNS and CDR2 SASEGT. V gave up 6 bases and J gave up 6 bases, with 9 bases separating them. This CDR3 comprises 11 residues. The CDR3 region is CASREFGEQYF. In nucleotides, the CDR3 is TGTGCCAGCAGAGAATTTGGCGAGCAGTACTTC.

There are many counts of this clonotype. This rearrangement joins TRBV6-5 to TRBJ2-7, with 7 bases fitting TRBD1. CDR3 length: 15 residues. With V trimmed by 5 bases and J by 3 bases, 10 bases remained unmatched. Germline V lookup: CDR1 MNHEY, CDR2 SVGAGI. CDR3 amino acids: CASSRQQGSNYEQYF. The CDR3 DNA reads TGTGCCAGCAGTAGACAACAGGGGTCCAACTACGAGCAGTACTTC.

The chain carries TRBV5-4 and TRBJ2-1, with 8 bases that match TRBD2. Germline V gives CDR1 SGHNT, CDR2 YYREEE (reference sequence). The length of the CDR3 is 15 residues. The V segment lost 5 bases and the J segment 4 bases; nucleotides outside the gene matches: 8. CDR3 amino acids: CASSLVGGGYNEQFF. The CDR3 nucleotides read TGTGCCAGCAGTCTCGTCGGGGGGGGTTACAATGAGCAGTTCTTC.

The genes are TRBV13 and TRBJ2-1, with TRBD2 matching over 7 bases. The CDR3 sequence is 14 residues long. The V segment lost 2 bases and the J segment 8 bases; nucleotides outside the gene matches: 6. Germline CDR1 and CDR2: PRHDT and FYEKMQ (reference sequence). The CDR3 DNA is TGTGCCAGCAGCTTACGCGGGGGTGGGGATGAGCAGTTCTTC. Protein product: CASSLRGGGDEQFF.